This T cell receptor beta chain was captured by sequencing in a study of cytomegalovirus exposure and HLA in healthy donors. The study, taken as a whole, reports: In vitro work confirmed that a few CMV-associated chains recognize CMV antigens. Reports indicated that the classifier achieved high specificity and sensitivity in diagnosing cytomegalovirus status.

Method: immunoSEQ multiplex PCR; TCRdb's copy keeps in-frame clones and lacks some. This table has fewer than 250,000 clones, roughly 91% appearing once. The CDR3 is 15 amino acids. Per germline, CDR1 SGDLS and CDR2 YYNGEE. V gave up 4 bases and J gave up 5 bases; unmatched junction bases: 9. Turning to this clone: Its antigen is undetermined.

The chain has TRBV9 and TRBJ1-1, with 9 positions matching TRBD1. The sequenced sample consisted of PBMCs. The receptor was isolated from a woman aged 18-30 years in good health and CMV-seropositive. Written as DNA, the CDR3 is TGTGCCAGCAGCCTTCAGGGGACAGGGTATACTGAAGCTTTCTTT. As protein: CASSLQGTGYTEAFF.